The clone carrying this T cell receptor beta chain was picked up one time. Its specificity is unknown. This sample includes further DNA sequences coding for the same CDR3. The sample comes from a study of persistence of HIV-infected CD4 T cells. Across the whole study: A median of approximately eight years of suppressive ART preceded sampling.

The libraries were made with immunoSEQ version 4 in survey mode. The repertoire was sequenced with immunoSEQ multiplex PCR; TCRdb's copy has only in-frame clones and lacks some. The sample holds more than 35,000 clones, approximately 89% seen once. This nonspecific control used anti-CD3/anti-CD28 bead stimulation of CD4+ T cells. Responding CD4+ T cells were sorted by upregulation of both CD40 ligand and CD69. This CDR3 region has 14 residues. The ends were cut back, 6 bases at V and 1 base at J, with 9 bases in the middle. Germline lookup yields CDR1 SNHLY and CDR2 FYNNEI. The study's findings and limits: Degenerate expanded CDR3beta sequences were enriched among CMV- and Gag-responding cells. The rare CMV-responding cells with HIV-1 proviruses were not separately TCR-sequenced.

The origin of this receptor is an adult man with HIV who was CMV-seropositive. The chain couples TRBV2 to TRBJ2-2, with a possible D match to TRBD1 (6 bases). The sample in question was CD4+ T cells sorted from PBMCs after roughly 17-hour stimulation, obtained from a patient who received antiretroviral therapy. The CDR3 is CASSGTRNTGELFF. The CDR3, as DNA: TGTGCCAGCAGCGGGACAAGGAACACCGGGGAGCTGTTTTTT.